One and the same sample provided the 12 T cell receptor beta chains below, sequenced in a study of CD8+ T cells in alopecia areata. Treatment: oral pan-JAK inhibitor, 5-10 mg twice daily. The authors extracted RNA and reverse transcribed it into cDNA as the sequencing template. Generated by immunoSEQ multiplex PCR, the TCRdb table keeps only in-frame clones and is missing some. Of about 270,000 clones listed, 45% to 70% are singletons. Sequences were derived from CD4+ T cells sorted from blood, sampled around week 53, from a patient treated with tofacitinib. These receptors originate from a human donor with alopecia areata.

V and J are TRBV27 and TRBJ1-2; unclear D gene. CDR3 length equals 11 residues. From germline, CDR1 is MNHEY and CDR2 SMNVEV (reference sequence). V lost 4 bases, J lost 7 bases, and 7 bases lay in between. CDR3 residues: CASSSAGGYTF. The CDR3 nucleotides are TGTGCCAGCAGTTCAGCAGGTGGCTACACCTTC.

This clone was detected only a few times. The rearrangement links TRBV5-6 to TRBJ1-2, with a weak D call TRBD1 (6 bases). The length of the CDR3 is 15 residues. CDR1 is SGHDT and CDR2 is YYEEEE in the germline V gene. The V end lost 4 bases, the J end lost 2 bases, and 15 bases lay between the germline ends. The CDR3 DNA reads as TGTGCCAGCAGCCCGGGGGCAGGAAGAAACTATGGCTACACCTTC. Residues: CASSPGAGRNYGYTF. Using reference TRBV5-6 and TRBJ1-2 for the parts outside the CDR3, the full variable domain is DAGVTQSPTHLIKTRGQQVTLRCSPKSGHDTVSWYQQALGQGPQFIFQYYEEEERQRGNFPDRFSGHQFPNYSSELNVNALLLGDSALYLCASSPGAGRNYGYTFGSGTRLTVV.

This chain joins TRBV5-1 and TRBJ1-2; TRBD1 is a possible D gene (5 bases). The CDR3 is made up of 14 amino acids. Trimming pared 0 bases from V and 7 bases from J, leaving 13 bases between. Germline loops: CDR1 SGHRS, CDR2 YFSETQ. The DNA of the CDR3 is TGCGCCAGCAGCTTGGACGGGACCGCGGTTGGCTACACCTTC. Encoded protein: CASSLDGTAVGYTF.

The chain uses TRBV30 and TRBJ1-5, with 7 bases lining up with TRBD1. Germline V gene lookup returns CDR1 GTSNPN and CDR2 SVGIG (reference sequence). This CDR3 is built from 14 residues. V was pared by 4 bases and J by 2 bases, with 5 bases of the junction left unmatched. Here the CDR3 DNA reads TGTGCCTGGAACTTAAGGGGGCGCAATCAGCCCCAGCATTTT. It is translated as CAWNLRGRNQPQHF. The full variable domain, with the rest looked up from reference TRBV30 and TRBJ1-5, is SQTIHQWPATLVQPVGSPLSLECTVEGTSNPNLYWYRQAAGRGLQLLFYSVGIGQISSEVPQNLSASRPQDRQFILSSKKLLLSDSGFYLCAWNLRGRNQPQHFGDGTRLSIL.

The chain has TRBV11-2 and TRBJ2-1, with 12 nucleotides matching TRBD2. The germline CDR1 and CDR2 sequences are SGHAT and FQNNGV. The CDR3 contains 16 residues. Trimming at V came to 5 bases and at J to 5 bases, leaving 7 bases not matched to a gene. This chain's CDR3 is CASSIILAGGDNEQFF. As DNA, the CDR3 is TGTGCCAGCAGCATAATACTAGCGGGGGGTGACAATGAGCAGTTCTTC.

The chain combines TRBV5-1 with TRBJ2-1; the match to TRBD1 covers 8 bases. The junction had 5 bases not matched to a gene; V was cut back by 6 bases and J by 0 bases. CDR3 size: 15 residues. Germline-derived CDR1 and CDR2 are SGHRS and YFSETQ. The CDR3 loop is CASKIQGGSYNEQFF. CDR3 nucleotides: TGCGCCAGCAAAATACAGGGGGGCTCCTACAATGAGCAGTTCTTC.

The chain uses TRBV6-6 and TRBJ1-1; D gene uncertain. V was pared by 2 bases and J by 3 bases, with 4 bases between. This CDR3 contains 12 residues. CDR1 MNHNY and CDR2 SVGAGI come from the germline V gene (reference sequence). Here the CDR3 DNA reads TGTGCCAGCAGTTACGGGGACACTGAAGCTTTCTTT. Residues: CASSYGDTEAFF.

CDR3 amino acids: CSVIGQVNQPQHF. For the CDR3, the DNA is TGCAGCGTTATCGGACAGGTCAATCAGCCCCAGCATTTT. The chain is built from TRBV29-1 and TRBJ1-5; 7 positions match TRBD1. The V gene end was trimmed by 5 bases and the J gene end by 3 bases; junction bases not matched to a gene: 4. The CDR3 totals 13 residues. Germline V gene lookup returns CDR1 SQVTM and CDR2 ANQGSEA.

The chain links TRBV4-2 to TRBJ1-6; 7 bases are shared with TRBD1. The CDR3 totals 16 residues. V lost 4 bases and J lost 6; bases outside the gene matches: 9. The V gene's germline CDR1 is LGHNA and CDR2 YNFKEQ. The chain's CDR3 is CASSLTRQGSNSPLHF. The CDR3 region has the DNA TGTGCCAGCAGCCTAACACGACAGGGAAGTAATTCACCCCTCCACTTT.

The gene calls are TRBV11-2 and TRBJ2-2, with D tentatively TRBD1 (6 bases). Deletions cut 3 bases from V and 7 bases from J, with 12 bases between. The CDR3 length is 14 residues. Germline V gene data show CDR1 as SGHAT and CDR2 as FQNNGV. CDR3: CASSFRGSNGELFF. Here the CDR3 DNA reads TGTGCCAGCAGCTTCAGGGGCTCGAACGGGGAGCTGTTTTTT.

The chain recombines TRBV5-1 with TRBJ2-2; 9 bases align to TRBD1. Trimming cost V 4 bases and J 6 bases; bases outside gene matches: 13. The CDR3 is made up of 17 amino acids. Germline CDR1 SGHRS, CDR2 YFSETQ. The CDR3 sequence: CASSPGVQGAGSGELFF. CDR3 DNA: TGCGCCAGCAGCCCGGGCGTACAGGGGGCTGGATCCGGGGAGCTGTTTTTT.

This clone showed up just a few times. J is TRBJ2-7 and V is TRBV6-5; 9 bases are a match to TRBD2. The CDR3 extends over 14 amino acids. Germline CDR1 and CDR2: MNHEY and SVGAGI. V was clipped by 4 bases and J by 7 bases; unmatched bases: 8. CDR3 DNA: TGTGCCAGCAGTTCCTCTAGCGGGGCCCGAGAGCAGTACTTC. Protein: CASSSSSGAREQYF.